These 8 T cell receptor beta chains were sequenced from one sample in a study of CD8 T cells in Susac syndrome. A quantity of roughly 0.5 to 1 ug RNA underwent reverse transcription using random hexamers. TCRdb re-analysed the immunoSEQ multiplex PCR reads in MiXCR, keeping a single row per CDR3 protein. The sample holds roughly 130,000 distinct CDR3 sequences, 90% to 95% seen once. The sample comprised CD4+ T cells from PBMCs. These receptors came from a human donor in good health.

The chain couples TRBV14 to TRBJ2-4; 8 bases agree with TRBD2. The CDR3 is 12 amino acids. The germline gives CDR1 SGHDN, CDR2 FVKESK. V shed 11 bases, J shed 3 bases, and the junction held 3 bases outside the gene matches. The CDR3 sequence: CASRGDKNIQYF. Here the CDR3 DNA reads TGTGCCTCGCGGGGGGACAAAAACATTCAGTACTTC.

The CDR3 here is CASRKPRAGGDGGETQYF. The DNA of the CDR3 is TGCGCCAGCAGGAAACCAAGGGCAGGGGGCGATGGTGGAGAGACCCAGTACTTC. This sequence joins TRBV5-1 and TRBJ2-5, with 8 bases aligning to TRBD1. The CDR3 has 18 amino acids. Germline CDR1 and CDR2: SGHRS and YFSETQ. With 5 bases clipped from V and 4 bases from J, the junction kept 19 bases outside the gene matches.

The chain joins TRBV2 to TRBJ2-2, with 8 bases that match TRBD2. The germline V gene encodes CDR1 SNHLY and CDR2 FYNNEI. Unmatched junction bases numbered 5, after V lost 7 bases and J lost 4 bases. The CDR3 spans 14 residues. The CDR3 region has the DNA TGTGCCAGCAAAAAACGGGAGGGCACCGGGGAGCTGTTTTTT. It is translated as CASKKREGTGELFF.

In nucleotides, the CDR3 is TGTGCCAGCAGCTGGGGCGACAGGGATATGGAGACCCAGTACTTC. Protein: CASSWGDRDMETQYF. The chain employs TRBV7-2 and TRBJ2-5; 7 positions match TRBD1. V was clipped by 4 bases and J by 5 bases; unmatched bases: 10. This CDR3 has 15 amino acids. Germline CDR1 reads SGHTA; CDR2 reads FQGNSA.

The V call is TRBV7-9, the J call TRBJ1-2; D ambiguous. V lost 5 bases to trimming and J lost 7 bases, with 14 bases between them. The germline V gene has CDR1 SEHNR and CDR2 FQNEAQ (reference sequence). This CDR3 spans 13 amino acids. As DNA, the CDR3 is TGTGCCAGCAGCGCTTACGAACGGACTGGCTACACCTTC. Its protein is CASSAYERTGYTF.

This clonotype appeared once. The CDR3, as DNA: TGTGCCAGCAGTGAAAGGGCAGGGGGTGGCGAGCAGTACTTC. Protein sequence: CASSERAGGGEQYF. V and J are TRBV2 and TRBJ2-7, with 7 bases identical to TRBD1. With V trimmed by 2 bases and J by 6 bases, 7 bases remained unmatched. Germline V gene sequence: CDR1 SNHLY, CDR2 FYNNEI. The CDR3 consists of 14 residues.

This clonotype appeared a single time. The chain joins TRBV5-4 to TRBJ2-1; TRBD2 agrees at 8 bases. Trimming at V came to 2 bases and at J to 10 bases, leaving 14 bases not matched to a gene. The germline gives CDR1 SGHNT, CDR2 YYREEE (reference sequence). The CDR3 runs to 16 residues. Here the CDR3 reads CASSFGREGQRSEQFF. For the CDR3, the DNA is TGTGCCAGCAGCTTTGGCCGGGAGGGCCAAAGGAGCGAGCAGTTCTTC.

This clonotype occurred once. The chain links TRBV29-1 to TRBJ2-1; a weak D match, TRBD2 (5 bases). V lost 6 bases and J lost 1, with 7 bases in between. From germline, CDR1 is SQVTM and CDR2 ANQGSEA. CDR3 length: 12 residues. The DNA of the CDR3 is TGCAGCGTAGCGGAATCCTACAATGAGCAGTTCTTC. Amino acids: CSVAESYNEQFF.